The 22 T cell receptor beta chains listed next were all sequenced from one sample in a study of T cells in Graves' hyperthyroidism and ophthalmopathy. TCR beta CDR3 region amplification was performed from RNA transcripts. The TCR CDR3 was amplified in a first-round RT-PCR using the HTBI primer set. One entry per CDR3 protein, called by TCRdb with MiXCR from the multiplex PCR reads. The table has about 570,000 distinct CDR3 sequences, around 45% seen once. The sequenced sample consisted of peripheral blood or thyroid tissue (not recorded which). All receptors come from an adult woman with Graves' disease, either hyperthyroidism or ophthalmopathy (not recorded which).

There are many counts of this clonotype. V and J are TRBV30 and TRBJ1-6, with unresolved D. Germline CDR1 reads GTSNPN; CDR2 reads SVGIG (reference sequence). The CDR3 length is 11 residues. V lost 0 bases and J 9 bases, leaving 3 bases between the germline ends. The CDR3 spells CAWSVGSPLHF. The DNA for the CDR3 is TGTGCCTGGAGTGTAGGTTCACCCCTCCACTTT.

The chain joins TRBV7-2 to TRBJ1-5; D gene uncertain. Deletions cut 5 bases from V and 6 bases from J, with 20 bases between. The germline V gene encodes CDR1 SGHTA and CDR2 FQGNSA. The CDR3 spans 16 residues. The CDR3 DNA sequence: TGTGCCAGCAGCCCCAGGTCCAGCGGATTTGCTCAGCCCCAGCATTTT. It translates to CASSPRSSGFAQPQHF.

This rearrangement joins TRBV2 to TRBJ1-1; the match to TRBD1 covers 10 bases. CDR3 size: 17 residues. With 0 bases clipped from V and 2 bases from J, the junction kept 6 bases outside the gene matches. Germline-derived CDR1 and CDR2 are SNHLY and FYNNEI. CDR3 DNA sequence: TGTGCCAGCAGTGAAGCGCCTCGGGACAGGGGAAACACTGAAGCTTTCTTT. Amino acid sequence: CASSEAPRDRGNTEAFF.

The chain recombines TRBV5-1 with TRBJ1-2; no clear D. With 0 bases removed from V and 0 bases from J, the gap between germline ends came to 9 bases. Germline values: CDR1 SGHRS, CDR2 YFSETQ. The CDR3 is 15 amino acids. CDR3 bases: TGCGCCAGCAGCTTGGGAAAGGGAACTAACTATGGCTACACCTTC. It specifies CASSLGKGTNYGYTF. The whole variable domain, remainder taken from reference TRBV5-1 and TRBJ1-2, is KAGVTQTPRYLIKTRGQQVTLSCSPISGHRSVSWYQQTPGQGLQFLFEYFSETQRNKGNFPGRFSGRQFSNSRSEMNVSTLELGDSALYLCASSLGKGTNYGYTFGSGTRLTVV.

The chain is built from TRBV7-9 and TRBJ2-5; the D is unclear. With 3 bases removed from V and 9 bases from J, the gap between germline ends came to 14 bases. Per germline, CDR1 SEHNR and CDR2 FQNEAQ (reference sequence). CDR3 length equals 13 residues. CDR3 bases: TGTGCCAGCAGCTTTGGGGATCAGCAGCCCCAGTACTTC. Translation: CASSFGDQQPQYF.

V usage is TRBV3-1 and J usage is TRBJ1-1, with D possibly TRBD1 on 5 matching bases. V shed 4 bases and J shed 5 bases, with 14 bases lying between them. The germline gives CDR1 LGHDT, CDR2 YNNKEL (reference sequence). The CDR3 has 14 residues. CDR3 sequence (DNA): TGTGCCAGCAGCCGCCTCGATTGGGGGACTGAAGCTTTCTTT. It encodes CASSRLDWGTEAFF.

Ten or more counts support this clonotype. The V and J genes are TRBV5-1 and TRBJ2-5, with TRBD2 identical over 11 bases. Germline values: CDR1 SGHRS, CDR2 YFSETQ. Trimming at V came to 4 bases and at J to 4 bases, leaving 6 bases not matched to a gene. This CDR3 contains 15 residues. Here the CDR3 DNA reads TGCGCCAGCAGCGCACTAGCGGGAGCAGGAGAGACCCAGTACTTC. Translated: CASSALAGAGETQYF.

This clonotype showed up many times. This chain joins TRBV6-5 and TRBJ2-6; TRBD1 aligns across 10 bases. There are 17 residues in the CDR3. V shed 6 bases, J shed 0 bases, and the junction held 5 bases outside the gene matches. The germline gives CDR1 MNHEY, CDR2 SVGAGI. The CDR3 spells CASRGQGWVSGANVLTF. DNA for the CDR3: TGTGCCAGCAGGGGACAGGGGTGGGTCTCTGGGGCCAACGTCCTGACTTTC.

This rearrangement joins TRBV15 to TRBJ2-7, with TRBD1 matching 7 bases. This CDR3 region has 15 residues. Germline V gene sequence: CDR1 LNHNV, CDR2 YYDKDF (reference sequence). Germline trimming cut 0 bases from V and 7 bases from J; bases unmatched to any gene: 9. CDR3 nucleotides: TGTGCCACCAGCAGAGAGGATAGGGGGCTTGGAGAGCAGTACTTC. Amino acid sequence: CATSREDRGLGEQYF.

Ten or more counts support this clonotype. The V and J genes are TRBV28 and TRBJ2-5, with D perhaps assigned TRBD1 or TRBD2 (6 bases each). The V end lost 3 bases, the J end lost 2 bases, and 10 bases lay between the germline ends. CDR3 length: 14 residues. Per the germline V gene, CDR1 is MDHEN and CDR2 is SYDVKM. CDR3 protein: CASSLSGAQETQYF. CDR3 sequence (DNA): TGTGCCAGCAGTTTGTCGGGGGCACAAGAGACCCAGTACTTC.

The gene calls are TRBV2 and TRBJ1-2; D is perhaps TRBD1 (6 bases). CDR3 length: 11 residues. Looked up from germline, CDR1 is SNHLY and CDR2 is FYNNEI. Trimming stripped 11 bases from V and 7 bases from J, with 14 bases between. CDR3 residues: CAHTGGPGYTF. Written as DNA, the CDR3 is TGTGCCCACACGGGGGGGCCTGGCTACACCTTC. Full variable domain (remainder filled in from reference TRBV2 and TRBJ1-2): EPEVTQTPSHQVTQMGQEVILRCVPISNHLYFYWYRQILGQKVEFLVSFYNNEISEKSEIFDDQFSVERPDGSNFTLKIRSTKLEDSAMYFCAHTGGPGYTFGSGTRLTVV.

This clonotype appeared many times. This chain joins TRBV6-1 and TRBJ1-5, with TRBD1 matching 7 bases. The CDR3 sequence is 14 residues long. The V gene end was trimmed by 8 bases and the J gene end by 5 bases; junction bases not matched to a gene: 9. Germline values: CDR1 MNHNS, CDR2 SASEGT. The CDR3, as DNA: TGTGCCAGCGAGGGGGCTGTCAGGGATCAGCCCCAGCATTTT. Encoded protein: CASEGAVRDQPQHF.

This clonotype has at least ten counts. The chain couples TRBV4-1 to TRBJ2-7, with unresolved D. Germline CDR1 reads MGHRA; CDR2 reads YSYEKL. The CDR3 runs 15 residues. V lost 1 base, J lost 1 base, and 11 bases lay in between. Written as DNA, the CDR3 is TGCGCCAGCAGCCAAGTTCCTGACTTATCCTACGAGCAGTACTTC. Amino acids: CASSQVPDLSYEQYF.

The chain recombines TRBV12-3 or TRBV12-4 with TRBJ2-2; D is undetermined. CDR3 size: 13 residues. Trimming removed 4 bases from V and 6 bases from J, with 9 bases in between. The CDR3 sequence is CASSYQRSGELFF. The CDR3, as DNA: TGTGCCAGCAGTTACCAGCGTTCCGGGGAGCTGTTTTTT.

This rearrangement joins TRBV7-9 to TRBJ2-5; 11 positions agree with TRBD2. V trimming: 5 bases; J trimming: 0 bases; junction bases outside the gene matches: 8. CDR1 is SEHNR, CDR2 FQNEAQ, per germline (reference sequence). There are 17 residues in the CDR3. The CDR3 reads CASSHLAGGRYQETQYF. The DNA of the CDR3 is TGTGCCAGCAGCCACCTAGCGGGGGGCCGGTACCAAGAGACCCAGTACTTC.

The CDR3, as DNA: TGTGCCATCAGGGGGACACGGGATCAGCCCCAGCATTTT. Its translation: CAIRGTRDQPQHF. The V gene is TRBV10-3, the J gene TRBJ1-5, with TRBD1 as a possible D gene (6 bases). V was clipped by 6 bases and J by 5 bases, with 11 bases between them. Germline CDR1 and CDR2: ENHRY and SYGVKD. The CDR3 contains 13 residues.

V and J are TRBV7-2 and TRBJ2-7; D perhaps matches TRBD2 (7 bases). The CDR3 contains 15 residues. Germline CDR1 reads SGHTA; CDR2 reads FQGNSA. The V end was cut by 5 bases, the J end by 4 bases, with 18 bases between. Written as DNA, the CDR3 is TGTGCCAGCAGCCGTTCGGGGGAGGGGGGATACGAGCAGTACTTC. Translated, it gives CASSRSGEGGYEQYF.

The chain has TRBV11-1 and TRBJ2-7; 7 nucleotides align to TRBD1. V shed 3 bases and J 1 base; nucleotides not matched to a gene: 9. Looked up from germline, CDR1 is SGHAT and CDR2 is FQDESV (reference sequence). This CDR3 is built from 16 residues. CDR3 amino acids: CASSLRRDRDSYEQYF. The CDR3 bases are TGTGCCAGCAGCTTGCGGCGCGACAGGGATTCCTACGAGCAGTACTTC.

This chain links TRBV7-2 with TRBJ2-2; TRBD1 agrees at 10 bases. The germline V gene encodes CDR1 SGHTA and CDR2 FQGNSA. With 6 bases clipped from V and 8 bases from J, the junction kept 12 bases outside the gene matches. The CDR3 is 16 residues long. The CDR3 reads CASSGAGTGASGELFF. As DNA, the CDR3 is TGTGCCAGCAGTGGGGCCGGGACAGGGGCGTCGGGGGAGCTGTTTTTT.

In its sample, this clonotype was seen once. This may stem from a read error, because a much larger clone lies one nucleotide away. The chain combines TRBV7-2 with TRBJ2-5, with a weak D call TRBD2 (6 bases). V lost 5 bases and J lost 9, with 13 bases in between. Per the germline V gene, CDR1 is SGHTA and CDR2 is FQGNSA. The CDR3 is made up of 12 amino acids. CDR3 sequence reads: CASSPWGGAQYF. The DNA of the CDR3 is TGTGCCAGCAGCCCCTGGGGCGGGGCCCAGTACTTC.

The chain carries TRBV7-6 and TRBJ2-7; 10 bases fit TRBD1. CDR1 is SGHVS, CDR2 FNYEAQ, per germline. V shed 4 bases and J 1 base; nucleotides not matched to a gene: 7. This CDR3 contains 16 residues. Here the CDR3 DNA reads TGTGCCAGCAGCTCACCACGGACAGGGGGGTCCTACGAGCAGTACTTC. It translates to CASSSPRTGGSYEQYF.

The chain is built from TRBV25-1 and TRBJ1-2; D gene unclear. CDR1 and CDR2 from the germline V gene are MGHDK and SYGVNS. This CDR3 has 15 residues. V lost 3 bases to trimming and J lost 4 bases, with 15 bases between them. The CDR3 region is CASSDNLRGAYGYTF. CDR3 in DNA: TGTGCCAGCAGTGACAACCTCCGGGGTGCCTATGGCTACACCTTC.